Following are 18 T cell receptor beta chains from one sample sequenced in a study of CD8 T cells in Susac syndrome. RNA totalling roughly 0.5 to 1 ug underwent reverse transcription with random hexamers. TCRdb analysed the immunoSEQ multiplex PCR reads with MiXCR anew, one entry per CDR3 protein. The data show roughly 50,000 distinct CDR3 sequences, with approximately 93% seen just once and more than 0.45% held by the top ten. Sequences were obtained from CD8+ T cells from PBMCs. Receptors were obtained from a human donor in good health.

The V gene is TRBV7-9, the J gene TRBJ2-5; 7 bases fit TRBD1. Germline CDR1 and CDR2: SEHNR and FQNEAQ (reference sequence). V lost 3 bases to trimming and J lost 0 bases; unmatched junction nucleotides: 1. CDR3 length equals 14 residues. CDR3 region: CASSFGTDQETQYF. In DNA, the CDR3 is TGTGCCAGCAGCTTTGGGACAGACCAAGAGACCCAGTACTTC.

J is TRBJ2-5 and V is TRBV7-9; D is undetermined. CDR3 size: 14 residues. Trimming took off 5 bases at V and 4 bases at J, with 14 bases between the two ends. Germline CDR1 and CDR2: SEHNR and FQNEAQ (reference sequence). The CDR3 DNA reads as TGTGCCAGCAGCCACCTAACGGGCGGAGAGACCCAGTACTTC. This codes for CASSHLTGGETQYF.

The rearrangement joins TRBV27 to TRBJ2-3; 7 bases are shared with TRBD1. Trimming removed 3 bases from V and 2 bases from J; junction bases left unmatched: 5. The CDR3 has 15 amino acids. Germline V gene data show CDR1 as MNHEY and CDR2 as SMNVEV (reference sequence). CDR3 in DNA: TGTGCCAGCAGTTTCATAGGGGGCTCCACAGATACGCAGTATTTT. Translating it yields CASSFIGGSTDTQYF.

The chain couples TRBV7-9 to TRBJ1-1, with 7 bases lining up with TRBD1. CDR1 is SEHNR, CDR2 FQNEAQ, per germline (reference sequence). The CDR3 has 14 residues. Trimming removed 6 bases from V and 0 bases from J; junction bases left unmatched: 4. CDR3 sequence: CASRTGQLNTEAFF. CDR3 bases: TGTGCCAGCAGGACGGGACAGCTGAACACTGAAGCTTTCTTT.

The rearrangement joins TRBV5-1 to TRBJ1-2; D not resolved. Germline V gene data show CDR1 as SGHRS and CDR2 as YFSETQ. The V end lost 1 base, the J end lost 3 bases, and 7 bases lay between the germline ends. The CDR3 runs to 13 residues. CDR3 protein: CASSLYGDYGYTF. The CDR3 DNA reads as TGCGCCAGCAGCTTGTACGGGGACTATGGCTACACCTTC. The complete variable domain, with remaining parts taken from reference TRBV5-1 and TRBJ1-2, reads KAGVTQTPRYLIKTRGQQVTLSCSPISGHRSVSWYQQTPGQGLQFLFEYFSETQRNKGNFPGRFSGRQFSNSRSEMNVSTLELGDSALYLCASSLYGDYGYTFGSGTRLTVV.

This chain joins TRBV4-1 and TRBJ2-7; possibly TRBD1 for D (5 bases). V was pared by 0 bases and J by 5 bases, with 8 bases between. Per the germline V gene, CDR1 is MGHRA and CDR2 is YSYEKL. CDR3 length: 13 amino acids. The CDR3 DNA follows: TGCGCCAGCAGCCAAGACAGGGCTAACGAGCAGTACTTC. This translates into CASSQDRANEQYF.

The V and J genes are TRBV18 and TRBJ2-7, with TRBD1 as a possible D gene (6 bases). The germline V gene has CDR1 KGHSH and CDR2 LQKENI. Trimming shortened V by 3 bases and J by 5 bases, and 14 bases separated the two germline ends. This CDR3 is built from 14 residues. The CDR3 DNA follows: TGTGCCAGCTCACCTTCACAGGGCGGAGACGAGCAGTACTTC. Translating it yields CASSPSQGGDEQYF.

The J gene is TRBJ2-7, the V gene TRBV11-2, with TRBD2 identical over 11 bases. From germline, CDR1 is SGHAT and CDR2 FQNNGV. This CDR3 comprises 15 residues. V lost 5 bases, J lost 4 bases, and 7 bases stayed unmatched. CDR3 DNA: TGTGCCAGCAGCCCCCTGACTAGCGGGATTTACGAGCAGTACTTC. Protein product: CASSPLTSGIYEQYF.

J is TRBJ2-5 and V is TRBV2, with TRBD2 as a possible D gene (5 bases). This CDR3 contains 13 residues. Per germline, CDR1 SNHLY and CDR2 FYNNEI. Trimming left V 7 bases short and J 5 bases short, with 14 bases between. CDR3 in amino acids: CASTFGVVETQYF. CDR3 nucleotides: TGTGCCAGCACTTTCGGGGTGGTGGAGACCCAGTACTTC.

In its sample, this clonotype was seen once. The chain carries TRBV4-1 and TRBJ2-5; D gene uncertain. The length of the CDR3 is 11 residues. Germline V CDR1 and CDR2: MGHRA, YSYEKL. V was clipped by 5 bases and J by 8 bases, with 9 bases between them. The CDR3 coding sequence is TGCGCCAGCAGCGACGGCTTTACCCAGTACTTC. As protein: CASSDGFTQYF.

The chain employs TRBV11-2 and TRBJ2-1; 9 bases agree with TRBD2. V lost 1 base, J lost 4 bases, and 5 bases stayed unmatched. Germline CDR1 and CDR2: SGHAT and FQNNGV. The CDR3 totals 16 residues. CDR3 nucleotides: TGTGCCAGCAGCTTAGTGACTAGCGGTGGATACAATGAGCAGTTCTTC. It translates to CASSLVTSGGYNEQFF.

The chain is built from TRBV3-1 and TRBJ2-7, with 13 bases matching TRBD2. Germline trimming cut 4 bases from V and 6 bases from J; bases unmatched to any gene: 18. This CDR3 is 19 amino acids long. Germline-derived CDR1 and CDR2 are LGHDT and YNNKEL (reference sequence). The CDR3 DNA sequence: TGTGCCAGCAGCCTTCGGGGATTCACTGGACTAGCGGGAGAGGGCGAGCAGTACTTC. Encoded protein: CASSLRGFTGLAGEGEQYF.

The chain uses TRBV28 and TRBJ2-7; D is possibly TRBD2 (6 bases). The V and J ends lost 7 bases and 6 bases respectively, with 16 bases between them. This CDR3 contains 13 residues. Germline CDR1 MDHEN, CDR2 SYDVKM. Written as DNA, the CDR3 is TGTGCCAGCACCCTTGGGGGACTCTCCGAGCAGTACTTC. This encodes CASTLGGLSEQYF.

The chain uses TRBV9 and TRBJ1-2; D is possibly TRBD1 (6 bases). Deletions cut 4 bases from V and 4 bases from J, with 20 bases between. Looked up from germline, CDR1 is SGDLS and CDR2 is YYNGEE. This CDR3 contains 16 residues. CDR3 nucleotide sequence: TGTGCCAGCAGCCCTAAAGACCGGACAGCTTTCTATGGCTACACCTTC. Translation: CASSPKDRTAFYGYTF.

This clonotype was detected only once. Written as DNA, the CDR3 is TGCGCCAGCAGCCATGCGCCGGACATCAATGAGCAGTTCTTC. As protein: CASSHAPDINEQFF. The V and J genes are TRBV4-1 and TRBJ2-1; D might be TRBD1 (5 bases). Germline loops: CDR1 MGHRA, CDR2 YSYEKL. Trimming left V 3 bases short and J 6 bases short, with 12 bases between. The CDR3 is 14 residues long.

The chain has TRBV5-1 and TRBJ2-5; 10 positions agree with TRBD1. Germline CDR1 is SGHRS and CDR2 is YFSETQ. This CDR3 spans 13 amino acids. With V trimmed by 6 bases and J by 4 bases, 3 bases remained unmatched. CDR3 in DNA: TGCGCCAGCACCGGGGACAGGGGAGAGACCCAGTACTTC. Translation gives CASTGDRGETQYF.

In this sample, this clonotype turned up once. The genes are TRBV28 and TRBJ2-7, with unresolved D. Looked up from germline, CDR1 is MDHEN and CDR2 is SYDVKM. Trimming shortened V by 8 bases and J by 0 bases, and 11 bases separated the two germline ends. The CDR3 is 13 amino acids. The CDR3 loop reads CASGRFASYEQYF. CDR3 coding DNA: TGTGCCAGCGGAAGATTCGCCTCCTACGAGCAGTACTTC.

V gene TRBV18 combines with J gene TRBJ2-1, with D unclear. This CDR3 contains 16 residues. The V end lost 6 bases, the J end lost 1 base, and 16 bases lay between the germline ends. Looked up from germline, CDR1 is KGHSH and CDR2 is LQKENI. For the CDR3, the DNA is TGTGCCAGCTCCCTAACTCAAACCGCTTCCTACAATGAGCAGTTCTTC. This codes for CASSLTQTASYNEQFF.